A single TCR beta chain is shown here with its context. The data belong to a study of glioma-infiltrating T cells after dendritic cell vaccination. Study-level information: Dendritic cell vaccination trial patients had either newly diagnosed or recurrent glioblastoma. Monocyte-derived dendritic cells, cultured 6 to 7 days with IL-4 and GM-CSF, were pulsed with autologous tumor lysate.

The primer mix had 60 V beta and 13 J beta primers. Libraries were prepared by immunoSEQ multiplex PCR; TCRdb keeps only in-frame clonotypes and omits some of them. The sample has about 92,000 clones; 80% to 90% are singletons. The sequencing here drew on blood, taken before dendritic cell vaccination. This clonotype was obtained from a human donor with glioblastoma.

The CDR3 spells CASSNSGAGLMQYF. Written as DNA, the CDR3 is TGTGCCAGCAGCAACTCAGGGGCAGGGTTAATGCAGTACTTC. The chain uses TRBV25-1 and TRBJ2-5; D might be TRBD1 (6 bases). Germline lookup yields CDR1 MGHDK and CDR2 SYGVNS. Between the trimmed V and J ends, which lost 6 bases and 11 bases, there was a span of 22 bases. The CDR3 consists of 14 residues.